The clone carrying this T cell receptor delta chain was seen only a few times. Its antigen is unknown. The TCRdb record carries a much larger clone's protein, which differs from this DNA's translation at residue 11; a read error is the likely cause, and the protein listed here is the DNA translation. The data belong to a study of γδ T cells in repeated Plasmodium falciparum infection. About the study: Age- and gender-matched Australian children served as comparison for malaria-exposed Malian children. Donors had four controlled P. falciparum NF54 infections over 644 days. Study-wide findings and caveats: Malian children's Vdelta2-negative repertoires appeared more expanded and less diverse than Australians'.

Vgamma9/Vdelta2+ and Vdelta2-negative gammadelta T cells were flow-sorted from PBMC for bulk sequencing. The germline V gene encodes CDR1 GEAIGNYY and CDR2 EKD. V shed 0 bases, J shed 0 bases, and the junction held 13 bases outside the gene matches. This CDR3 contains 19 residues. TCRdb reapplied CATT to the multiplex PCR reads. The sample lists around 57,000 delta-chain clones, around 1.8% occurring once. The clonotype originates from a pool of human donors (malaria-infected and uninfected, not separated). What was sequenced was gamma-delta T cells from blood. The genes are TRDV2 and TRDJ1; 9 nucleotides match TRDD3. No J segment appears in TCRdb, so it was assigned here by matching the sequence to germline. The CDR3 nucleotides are TGTGCCTGTGACACCGTCGGAACTGGGGGACCCACGTACACCGATAAACTCATCTTT. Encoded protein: CACDTVGTGGPTYTDKLIF.